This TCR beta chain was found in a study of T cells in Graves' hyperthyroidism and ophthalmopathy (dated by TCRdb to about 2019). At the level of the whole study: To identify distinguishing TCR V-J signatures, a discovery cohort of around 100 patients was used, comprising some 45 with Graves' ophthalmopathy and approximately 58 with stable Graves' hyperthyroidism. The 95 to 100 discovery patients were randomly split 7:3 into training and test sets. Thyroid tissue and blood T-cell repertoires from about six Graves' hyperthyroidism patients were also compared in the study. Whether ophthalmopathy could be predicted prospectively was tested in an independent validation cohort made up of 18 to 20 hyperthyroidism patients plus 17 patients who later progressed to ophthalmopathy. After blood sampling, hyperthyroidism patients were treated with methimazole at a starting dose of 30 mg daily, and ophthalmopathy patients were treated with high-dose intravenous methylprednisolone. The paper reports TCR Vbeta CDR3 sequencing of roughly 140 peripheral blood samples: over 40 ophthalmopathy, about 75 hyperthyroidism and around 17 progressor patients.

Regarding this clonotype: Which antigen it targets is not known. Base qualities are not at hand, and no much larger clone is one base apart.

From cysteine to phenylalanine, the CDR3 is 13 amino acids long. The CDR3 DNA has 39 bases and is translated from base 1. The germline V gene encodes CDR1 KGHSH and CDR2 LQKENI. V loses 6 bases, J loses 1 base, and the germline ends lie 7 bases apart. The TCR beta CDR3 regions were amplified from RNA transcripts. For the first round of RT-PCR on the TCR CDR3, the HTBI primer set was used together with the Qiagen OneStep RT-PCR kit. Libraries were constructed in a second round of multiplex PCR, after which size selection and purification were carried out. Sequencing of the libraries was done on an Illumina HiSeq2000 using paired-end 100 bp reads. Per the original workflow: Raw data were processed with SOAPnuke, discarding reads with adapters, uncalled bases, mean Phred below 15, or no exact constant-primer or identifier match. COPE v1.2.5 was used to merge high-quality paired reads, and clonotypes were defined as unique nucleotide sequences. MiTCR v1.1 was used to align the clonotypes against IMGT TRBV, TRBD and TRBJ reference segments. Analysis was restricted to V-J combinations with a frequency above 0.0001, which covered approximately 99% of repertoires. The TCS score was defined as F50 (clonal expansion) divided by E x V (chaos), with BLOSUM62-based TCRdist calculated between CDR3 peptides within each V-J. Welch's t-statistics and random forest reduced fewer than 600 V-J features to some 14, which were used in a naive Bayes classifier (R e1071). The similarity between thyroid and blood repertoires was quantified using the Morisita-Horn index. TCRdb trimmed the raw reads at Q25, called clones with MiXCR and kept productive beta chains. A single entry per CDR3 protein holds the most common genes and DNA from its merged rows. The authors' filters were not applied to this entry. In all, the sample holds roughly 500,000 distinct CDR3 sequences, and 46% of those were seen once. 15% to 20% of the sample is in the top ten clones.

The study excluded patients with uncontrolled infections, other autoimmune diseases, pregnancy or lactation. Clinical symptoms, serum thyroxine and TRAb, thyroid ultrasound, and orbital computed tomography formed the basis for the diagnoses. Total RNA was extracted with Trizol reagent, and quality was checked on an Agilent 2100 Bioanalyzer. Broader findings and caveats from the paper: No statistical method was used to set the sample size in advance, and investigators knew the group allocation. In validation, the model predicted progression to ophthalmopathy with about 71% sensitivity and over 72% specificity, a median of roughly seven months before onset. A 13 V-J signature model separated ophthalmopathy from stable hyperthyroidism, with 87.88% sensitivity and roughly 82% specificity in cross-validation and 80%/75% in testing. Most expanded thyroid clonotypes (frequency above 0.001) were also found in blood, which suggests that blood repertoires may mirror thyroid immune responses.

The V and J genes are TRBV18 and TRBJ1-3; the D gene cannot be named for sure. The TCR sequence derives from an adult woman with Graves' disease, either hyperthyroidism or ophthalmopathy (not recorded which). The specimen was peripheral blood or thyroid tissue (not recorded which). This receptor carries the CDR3 CASSDGSGNTIYF. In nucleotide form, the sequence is TGTGCCAGCTCCGATGGGTCTGGAAACACCATATATTTT.